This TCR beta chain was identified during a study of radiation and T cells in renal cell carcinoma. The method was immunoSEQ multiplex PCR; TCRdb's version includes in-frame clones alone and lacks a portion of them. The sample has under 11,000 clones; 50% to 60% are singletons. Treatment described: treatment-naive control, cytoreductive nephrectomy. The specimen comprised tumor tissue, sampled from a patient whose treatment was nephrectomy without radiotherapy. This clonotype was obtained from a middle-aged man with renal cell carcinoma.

CDR3 region: CASSSSVANTGELFF. DNA for the CDR3: TGTGCCAGCAGCTCAAGCGTCGCGAACACCGGGGAGCTGTTTTTT. V usage is TRBV11-3 and J usage is TRBJ2-2, with D uncertain. This CDR3 spans 15 amino acids. V was shortened by 4 bases and J by 0 bases, with 9 bases between the two germline ends. The germline gives CDR1 SGHNT, CDR2 YENEEA.